The clone carrying this T cell receptor beta chain was found many times. Its target is not known. The data were obtained in a study of T cells in Graves' hyperthyroidism and ophthalmopathy. Study results and caveats: Most thyroid clonotypes with frequency above 0.001 were detected in blood. A model of 13 V-J features distinguished ophthalmopathy from stable hyperthyroidism.

The CDR3 regions of TCR beta were amplified from RNA transcripts. The HTBI set primed first-round TCR CDR3 RT-PCR. TCRdb reprocessed the multiplex PCR reads with MiXCR, giving one entry per CDR3 protein. The repertoire has about 180,000 distinct CDR3 sequences, 15% to 20% of them found once; the top ten carry about 29%. Germline V lookup: CDR1 MNHEY, CDR2 SMNVEV (reference sequence). This CDR3 has 14 residues. Trimming took off 3 bases at V and 3 bases at J, with 9 bases between the two ends. Thyroid ultrasound and orbital computed tomography, with clinical symptoms and serum thyroxine and TRAb, informed diagnoses.

The sequence derives from a woman between 50 and 59 years old with Graves' hyperthyroidism. The chain has TRBV27 and TRBJ1-5, with a possible D match to TRBD1 (5 bases). The sample comprised blood. The CDR3 reads CASSLHRNNQPQHF. The CDR3 DNA reads as TGTGCCAGCAGTTTGCACAGGAACAATCAGCCCCAGCATTTT.